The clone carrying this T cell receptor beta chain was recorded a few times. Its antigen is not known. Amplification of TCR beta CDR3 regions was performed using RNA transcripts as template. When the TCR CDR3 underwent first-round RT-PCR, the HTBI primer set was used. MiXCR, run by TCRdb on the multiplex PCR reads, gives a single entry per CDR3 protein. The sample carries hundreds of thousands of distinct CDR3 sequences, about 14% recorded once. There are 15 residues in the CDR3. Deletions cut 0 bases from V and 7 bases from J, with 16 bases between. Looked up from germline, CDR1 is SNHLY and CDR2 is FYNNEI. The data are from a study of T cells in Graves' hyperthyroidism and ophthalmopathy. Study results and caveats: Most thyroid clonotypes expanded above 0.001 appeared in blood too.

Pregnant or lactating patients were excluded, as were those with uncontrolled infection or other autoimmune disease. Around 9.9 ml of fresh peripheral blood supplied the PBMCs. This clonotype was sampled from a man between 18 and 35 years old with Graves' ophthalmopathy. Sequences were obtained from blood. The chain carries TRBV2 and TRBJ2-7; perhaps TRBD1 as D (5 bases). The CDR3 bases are TGTGCCAGCAGTGAAGCGGCAAGATACCACAGGGAGCAGTACTTC. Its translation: CASSEAARYHREQYF.